This is a list of T cell receptor beta chains from one sample in a study of CD8 T cells in ankylosing spondylitis. From the 5' RACE reads, TCRdb called clonotypes with MiXCR, one entry per CDR3 protein. The sample includes nearly 350,000 distinct CDR3 sequences, approximately 15% of them seen just once. Sequencing was carried out using blood, either unsorted or a sorted T cell fraction (not recorded which). Receptor source: a male donor with ankylosing spondylitis or in good health (not recorded which). CDR3s include the opening cysteine and the closing phenylalanine or tryptophan. The D gene is left open where the match is weak. Size is omitted from some rows. Given values are once, few, many or a class for expanded clones.

D: -; J: TRBJ2-7; size: many; V: TRBV25-1; CDR3: CASSEYYEQYF; DNA: TGTGCCAGCAGTGAATATTACGAGCAGTACTTC
D: -; J: TRBJ1-5; size: -; V: TRBV12-3/TRBV12-4; CDR3: CASGLGGRDQPQHF; DNA: TGTGCCAGCGGACTGGGGGGGAGAGATCAGCCCCAGCATTTT
D: -; J: TRBJ2-3; size: few; V: TRBV15; CDR3: CATSRDLSTQYF; DNA: TGTGCCACCAGCAGAGATCTATCCACGCAGTATTTT
D: TRBD2; J: TRBJ2-3; size: -; V: TRBV5-1; CDR3: CASRSALAGGPKSTDTQYF; DNA: TGCGCCAGCCGGTCGGCGTTAGCGGGGGGCCCGAAGAGCACAGATACGCAGTATTTT
D: -; J: TRBJ2-3; size: -; V: TRBV5-1; CDR3: CASSLDFEPGDTQYF; DNA: TGCGCCAGCAGCTTGGACTTTGAACCAGGAGATACGCAGTATTTT
D: -; J: TRBJ2-3; size: few; V: TRBV6-1; CDR3: CASSEVRLRGVTQYF; DNA: TGTGCCAGCAGTGAAGTGAGACTACGGGGAGTTACGCAGTATTTT
D: TRBD2; J: TRBJ2-5; size: few; V: TRBV27; CDR3: CASSPQRGEETQYF; DNA: TGTGCCAGCAGTCCGCAGCGGGGGGAAGAGACCCAGTACTTC
D: -; J: TRBJ1-5; size: -; V: TRBV4-1; CDR3: CASSQEGSGIKPQHF; DNA: TGCGCCAGCAGCCAAGAAGGATCAGGGATAAAGCCCCAGCATTTT
D: TRBD2; J: TRBJ2-7; size: -; V: TRBV7-6; CDR3: CASSPRLAGGGGQQYF; DNA: TGTGCCAGCAGCCCAAGACTAGCGGGGGGAGGCGGGCAGCAGTACTTC
D: -; J: TRBJ1-1; size: few; V: TRBV12-3/TRBV12-4; CDR3: CASSLSPGDTEAFF; DNA: TGTGCCAGCAGTTTGTCACCTGGGGACACTGAAGCTTTCTTT
D: TRBD2; J: TRBJ2-1; size: -; V: TRBV12-3/TRBV12-4; CDR3: CASSFSGTSGYNEQFF; DNA: TGTGCCAGCAGTTTCTCCGGGACTAGCGGTTACAATGAGCAGTTCTTC
D: TRBD2; J: TRBJ2-5; size: -; V: TRBV27; CDR3: CASSRTSGKGETQYF; DNA: TGTGCCAGCAGTAGGACTAGCGGGAAAGGAGAGACCCAGTACTTC
D: -; J: TRBJ2-5; size: -; V: TRBV12-3/TRBV12-4; CDR3: CASSSGRGDGETQYF; DNA: TGTGCCAGCAGTTCCGGGCGGGGAGACGGGGAGACCCAGTACTTC
D: -; J: TRBJ2-7; size: -; V: TRBV10-1; CDR3: CASSESGGRPHYEQYF; DNA: TGCGCCAGCAGTGAGTCCGGGGGCCGTCCCCACTACGAGCAGTACTTC
D: TRBD1; J: TRBJ1-1; size: many; V: TRBV5-1; CDR3: CASSPGTGMNTEAFF; DNA: TGCGCCAGCAGCCCCGGGACAGGCATGAACACTGAAGCTTTCTTT
D: TRBD1; J: TRBJ2-2; size: few; V: TRBV5-1; CDR3: CASSTGTGSTGELFF; DNA: TGCGCCAGCAGCACGGGGACAGGGAGCACCGGGGAGCTGTTTTTT
D: -; J: TRBJ1-1; size: -; V: TRBV5-1; CDR3: CASSLAPGSVEAFF; DNA: TGCGCCAGCAGCTTGGCCCCGGGATCCGTTGAAGCTTTCTTT
D: -; J: TRBJ1-2; size: -; V: TRBV19; CDR3: CASSPYRDNNYGYTF; DNA: TGTGCCAGTAGTCCCTACAGGGATAACAACTATGGCTACACCTTC
D: -; J: TRBJ2-7; size: few; V: TRBV11-2; CDR3: CASSQLRGPREQYF; DNA: TGTGCCAGCAGTCAACTCAGGGGCCCTAGGGAGCAGTACTTC
D: TRBD1; J: TRBJ1-5; size: many; V: TRBV3-1; CDR3: CASSQEGGQEGNQPQHF; DNA: TGTGCCAGCAGCCAAGAGGGGGGACAGGAGGGAAATCAGCCCCAGCATTTT
D: TRBD1; J: TRBJ2-3; size: once; V: TRBV19; CDR3: CASSIPGQGAPDTQYF; DNA: TGTGCCAGTAGTATCCCGGGACAGGGGGCCCCAGATACGCAGTATTTT
D: TRBD1; J: TRBJ1-1; size: -; V: TRBV7-8; CDR3: CASSLSGTGFYAFF; DNA: TGTGCCAGCAGCTTATCCGGGACAGGGTTTTATGCTTTCTTT
D: -; J: TRBJ2-7; size: few; V: TRBV29-1; CDR3: CSVVDPVRQAGQYF; DNA: TGCAGCGTTGTAGATCCCGTCCGCCAGGCCGGACAGTACTTC
D: -; J: TRBJ2-1; size: many; V: TRBV12-3/TRBV12-4; CDR3: CASSDPGTTDEQFF; DNA: TGTGCCAGCAGTGATCCCGGGACAACGGATGAGCAGTTCTTC
D: TRBD2; J: TRBJ2-1; size: many; V: TRBV12-3/TRBV12-4; CDR3: CASNMEDGGRKQFF; DNA: TGTGCCAGCAATATGGAGGACGGGGGGAGGAAGCAGTTCTTC
D: -; J: TRBJ2-5; size: -; V: TRBV7-2; CDR3: CASSSAVGIQETQYF; DNA: TGTGCCAGCAGCTCCGCGGTGGGCATCCAAGAGACCCAGTACTTC
D: TRBD2; J: TRBJ2-1; size: -; V: TRBV19; CDR3: CVSSILAGLSYNEQFF; DNA: TGTGTCAGTAGTATTCTAGCGGGACTCTCCTACAATGAGCAGTTCTTC
D: TRBD2; J: TRBJ2-3; size: -; V: TRBV20-1; CDR3: CSASRSSGGRKDTQYF; DNA: TGCAGTGCTAGTAGGTCTAGCGGGGGCCGAAAAGATACGCAGTATTTT
D: -; J: TRBJ2-1; size: few; V: TRBV27; CDR3: CASRLVSYNEQFF; DNA: TGTGCCAGCAGACTAGTCTCCTACAATGAGCAGTTCTTC
D: TRBD2; J: TRBJ2-3; size: -; V: TRBV7-9; CDR3: CASSDQLRGVSTDTQYF; DNA: TGTGCCAGCAGCGACCAATTGCGGGGGGTGAGCACAGATACGCAGTATTTT
D: TRBD1; J: TRBJ2-1; size: few; V: TRBV5-1; CDR3: CASSAGTVRWNEQFF; DNA: TGCGCCAGCAGCGCCGGGACAGTGCGTTGGAATGAGCAGTTCTTC
D: -; J: TRBJ1-6; size: few; V: TRBV2; CDR3: CAILSQGQNSPLHF; DNA: TGTGCCATACTCTCCCAGGGTCAGAATTCACCCCTCCACTTT
D: -; J: TRBJ2-2; size: few; V: TRBV20-1; CDR3: CSALGPRGGELFF; DNA: TGCAGTGCTTTGGGGCCCCGAGGCGGGGAGCTGTTTTTT
D: -; J: TRBJ2-1; size: few; V: TRBV3-1; CDR3: CASSRPESEQFF; DNA: TGTGCCAGCAGCCGTCCGGAGTCAGAGCAGTTCTTC
D: -; J: TRBJ2-6; size: few; V: TRBV5-6; CDR3: CASSSTGYSGANVLTF; DNA: TGTGCCAGCAGCTCCACAGGATACTCTGGGGCCAACGTCCTGACTTTC
D: -; J: TRBJ2-7; size: many; V: TRBV29-1; CDR3: CSVLKGSVSPEQYF; DNA: TGCAGCGTCCTCAAGGGGTCAGTCTCCCCCGAGCAGTACTTC
D: -; J: TRBJ2-5; size: few; V: TRBV20-1; CDR3: CSASWRQETQYF; DNA: TGCAGTGCTAGTTGGAGGCAAGAGACCCAGTACTTC
D: -; J: TRBJ1-1; size: many; V: TRBV11-2; CDR3: CASSFNSLNTEAFF; DNA: TGTGCCAGCAGCTTCAACAGCTTGAACACTGAAGCTTTCTTT
D: TRBD1; J: TRBJ2-1; size: few; V: TRBV5-1; CDR3: CASSLDGDRGNEQFF; DNA: TGCGCCAGCAGCTTGGATGGGGACAGGGGCAATGAGCAGTTCTTC
D: -; J: TRBJ1-1; size: -; V: TRBV11-2; CDR3: CASSLAPSGVEAFF; DNA: TGTGCCAGCAGCTTAGCCCCCTCGGGGGTTGAAGCTTTCTTT
D: -; J: TRBJ2-5; size: many; V: TRBV5-1; CDR3: CASRLNNQETQYF; DNA: TGCGCCAGCAGGCTGAACAATCAAGAGACCCAGTACTTC
D: -; J: TRBJ2-7; size: few; V: TRBV5-1; CDR3: CASSLVPGEGEQYF; DNA: TGCGCCAGCAGCTTGGTTCCAGGGGAGGGCGAGCAGTACTTC
D: -; J: TRBJ2-4; size: -; V: TRBV5-6; CDR3: CASSLFPLAKNIQYF; DNA: TGTGCCAGCAGCTTGTTTCCCCTGGCCAAAAACATTCAGTACTTC
D: -; J: TRBJ1-2; size: many; V: TRBV29-1; CDR3: CSVTGYSNYGYTF; DNA: TGCAGCGTTACGGGTTACTCGAACTATGGCTACACCTTC
D: -; J: TRBJ2-1; size: -; V: TRBV7-6; CDR3: CASSLEGSVNNEQFF; DNA: TGTGCCAGCAGCTTAGAGGGTTCTGTAAACAATGAGCAGTTCTTC
D: -; J: TRBJ2-5; size: -; V: TRBV3-1; CDR3: CASSQGFLKGQETQYF; DNA: TGTGCCAGCAGCCAGGGCTTCCTGAAGGGACAAGAGACCCAGTACTTC
D: -; J: TRBJ1-1; size: few; V: TRBV12-3/TRBV12-4; CDR3: CASSLQGPLNTEAFF; DNA: TGTGCCAGCAGTTTACAAGGGCCACTGAACACTGAAGCTTTCTTT
D: -; J: TRBJ2-7; size: -; V: TRBV3-1; CDR3: CASSPRSHLMIPREQYF; DNA: TGTGCCAGCAGCCCTCGCTCGCACTTGATGATCCCAAGGGAGCAGTACTTC